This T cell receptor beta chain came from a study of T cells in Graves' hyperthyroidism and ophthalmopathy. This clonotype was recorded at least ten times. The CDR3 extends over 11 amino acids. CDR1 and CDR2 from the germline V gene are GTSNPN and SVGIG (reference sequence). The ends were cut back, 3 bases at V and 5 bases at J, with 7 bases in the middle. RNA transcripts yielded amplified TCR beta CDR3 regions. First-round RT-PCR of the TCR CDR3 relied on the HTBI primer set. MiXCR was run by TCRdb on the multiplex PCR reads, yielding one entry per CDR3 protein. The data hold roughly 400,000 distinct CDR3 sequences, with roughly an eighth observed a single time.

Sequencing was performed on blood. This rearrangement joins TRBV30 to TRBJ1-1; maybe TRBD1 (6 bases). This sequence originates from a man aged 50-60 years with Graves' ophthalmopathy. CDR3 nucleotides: TGTGCCTGGAGAAGGGGGACTGAAGCTTTCTTT. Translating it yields CAWRRGTEAFF.